This passage covers 4 T cell receptor beta chains from one sample sequenced in a study of long-term antiretroviral therapy in people with HIV. Run at survey level, the immunoSEQ assay was version v3.0. Some clones are missing from TCRdb's copy, which holds only in-frame ones; the method was immunoSEQ multiplex PCR. This repertoire shows under 20,000 clones, 80% found once; its top ten account for about 10%. Sequences were derived from unsorted PBMCs, sampled 0.2 years after starting antiretroviral therapy. The receptors were sampled from a woman aged 40 to 49 with HIV.

V and J are TRBV19 and TRBJ2-1; 13 bases are shared with TRBD2. The germline V gene encodes CDR1 LNHDA and CDR2 SQIVND (reference sequence). This CDR3 has 15 amino acids. V lost 5 bases to trimming and J lost 4 bases; unmatched junction nucleotides: 2. CDR3 sequence: CASSPGLAGYNEQFF. In DNA, the CDR3 is TGTGCCAGTAGTCCGGGACTAGCGGGATACAATGAGCAGTTCTTC.

The chain's CDR3 is CASSEFRGNEQFF. CDR3 nucleotides: TGCGCCAGCAGTGAGTTCAGGGGAAATGAGCAGTTCTTC. The chain links TRBV10-1 to TRBJ2-1; TRBD1 might be the D (6 bases). V was pared by 1 base and J by 7 bases, with 8 bases between. The CDR3 has 13 amino acids. Germline CDR1 reads WNHNN; CDR2 reads SYGVQD (reference sequence).

The chain uses TRBV5-4 and TRBJ1-2; no definite D call. Germline CDR1 SGHNT, CDR2 YYREEE (reference sequence). The CDR3 extends over 13 amino acids. V was trimmed by 3 bases and J by 2 bases, leaving 8 bases between them. The CDR3 protein is CASSSDGNYGYTF. CDR3 coding DNA: TGTGCCAGCAGCTCGGACGGGAACTATGGCTACACCTTC.

This rearrangement joins TRBV9 to TRBJ2-3, with D uncertain. Trimming stripped 0 bases from V and 2 bases from J, with 10 bases between. CDR3 size: 15 residues. Germline V CDR1 and CDR2: SGDLS, YYNGEE. For the CDR3, the DNA is TGTGCCAGCAGCGTAGTGGCAGGAGACACAGATACGCAGTATTTT. Translated, it gives CASSVVAGDTDTQYF.